What follows are 27 T cell receptor beta chains derived from one specimen sequenced in a study of vaccination effects on CD4 cells after COVID-19. No cognate antigen is known for these TCRs. CD4+ T cells specific for antigen were expanded with viral peptide pools by the ViraFEST assay before sequencing. Isolating CD4+ T cells followed around nine days of culture. Sequencing used immunoSEQ multiplex PCR; TCRdb keeps in-frame clones, though not all of them. The data contain about 14,000 clones, over 65% of them singletons. Sequencing was performed on CD4+ T cells from PBMCs cultured with HCoV-229E spike peptides, taken before COVID-19 vaccination. These receptors were taken from a human donor who received a COVID-19 vaccine.

The V and J genes are TRBV5-1 and TRBJ2-5; possible D gene TRBD2, 6 bases. Germline V gene sequence: CDR1 SGHRS, CDR2 YFSETQ. This CDR3 has 13 amino acids. V gave up 1 base and J gave up 3 bases, with 7 bases separating them. The CDR3 here is CASSLWGEETQYF. Here the CDR3 DNA reads TGCGCCAGCAGCTTGTGGGGGGAAGAGACCCAGTACTTC.

This clone occurred a few times. The J gene is TRBJ1-6, the V gene TRBV3-1 (or the pseudogene TRBV3-2); maybe TRBD1 (6 bases). The CDR3 length is 12 residues. Germline values: CDR1 LGHDT, CDR2 YNNKEL (reference sequence). With 11 bases removed from V and 8 bases from J, the gap between germline ends came to 13 bases. The CDR3 coding sequence is TGTGCCCGAGGGGGGCGGGATTCACCCCTCCACTTT. It translates to CARGGRDSPLHF.

V gene TRBV29-1 combines with J gene TRBJ1-1; TRBD1 agrees at 10 bases. Germline CDR1 is SQVTM and CDR2 is ANQGSEA. This CDR3 has 15 amino acids. Trimming cost V 7 bases and J 4 bases; bases outside gene matches: 12. The CDR3 reads CSASGQGIRSTEAFF. The CDR3 nucleotides are TGCAGCGCCTCGGGACAGGGGATTAGGTCCACTGAAGCTTTCTTT.

The chain employs TRBV3-1 (or the pseudogene TRBV3-2) and TRBJ2-3, with D unclear. Germline values: CDR1 LGHDT, CDR2 YNNKEL (reference sequence). V lost 4 bases and J lost 5, with 7 bases in between. The CDR3 consists of 12 residues. CDR3 sequence (DNA): TGTGCCAGCAGCCGCCAAAGAGATACGCAGTATTTT. Translation gives CASSRQRDTQYF.

V gene TRBV6-2 or TRBV6-3 combines with J gene TRBJ1-5; D call uncertain. With 6 bases removed from V and 0 bases from J, the gap between germline ends came to 6 bases. Germline assignment: CDR1 MNHEY and CDR2 SVGEGT. CDR3 size: 13 residues. The CDR3 is CASSINSNQPQHF. CDR3 in DNA: TGTGCCAGCAGCATTAATAGCAATCAGCCCCAGCATTTT.

V gene TRBV7-9 combines with J gene TRBJ1-1; D is uncertain. This CDR3 is built from 13 residues. V was shortened by 4 bases and J by 0 bases, with 6 bases between the two germline ends. Germline V gene sequence: CDR1 SEHNR, CDR2 FQNEAQ (reference sequence). The CDR3 loop reads CASSYPMNTEAFF. The CDR3, as DNA: TGTGCCAGCAGCTACCCGATGAACACTGAAGCTTTCTTT.

This clone was detected only a few times. Other DNA sequences in the same sample also yield this CDR3. The chain carries TRBV5-1 and TRBJ2-2, with D unresolved. The CDR3 runs 14 residues. The V end was cut by 0 bases, the J end by 1 base, with 4 bases between. CDR1 is SGHRS and CDR2 is YFSETQ in the germline V gene. The DNA of the CDR3 is TGCGCCAGCAGCTTGGGGGAGAACACCGGGGAGCTGTTTTTT. Residues: CASSLGENTGELFF.

The chain employs TRBV30 and TRBJ1-2, with D possibly matching TRBD1 (6 bases). The germline gives CDR1 GTSNPN, CDR2 SVGIG (reference sequence). The germline V and J ends were trimmed by 2 bases and 7 bases, with 14 bases remaining between them. The CDR3 consists of 13 residues. The CDR3 loop reads CAWSSRGASGYTF. The CDR3 nucleotides read TGTGCCTGGAGTTCCAGGGGAGCAAGTGGCTACACCTTC.

The V call is TRBV27, the J call TRBJ2-7; TRBD1 might be the D (6 bases). This CDR3 is 16 amino acids long. V was pared by 5 bases and J by 2 bases, with 19 bases between. Germline loops: CDR1 MNHEY, CDR2 SMNVEV (reference sequence). This CDR3 is CASSTRQALSPYEQYF. DNA of the CDR3: TGTGCCAGCAGTACCCGACAGGCCCTCAGTCCCTACGAGCAGTACTTC.

This sequence joins TRBV6-6 and TRBJ1-2; 7 bases are shared with TRBD1. Germline-derived CDR1 and CDR2 are MNHNY and SVGAGI (reference sequence). V lost 0 bases to trimming and J lost 8 bases; unmatched junction nucleotides: 9. The CDR3 consists of 15 residues. The CDR3 nucleotides are TGTGCCAGCAGTTACTCCCGGGACAGAAATGAGGGCTACACCTTC. Translated: CASSYSRDRNEGYTF.

The chain links TRBV4-2 to TRBJ2-5; the D is unclear. Germline assignment: CDR1 LGHNA and CDR2 YNFKEQ. Trimming pared 0 bases from V and 2 bases from J, leaving 10 bases between. The CDR3 totals 15 residues. The CDR3 nucleotides read TGTGCCAGCAGCCAAGAAGGGTGGGAACAAGAGACCCAGTACTTC. It encodes CASSQEGWEQETQYF.

This clone has only one observation. The rearrangement joins TRBV19 to TRBJ2-3; D may match TRBD1 or TRBD2 (5 bases each). Per the germline V gene, CDR1 is LNHDA and CDR2 is SQIVND (reference sequence). CDR3 length: 16 amino acids. Trimming stripped 5 bases from V and 6 bases from J, with 21 bases between. The CDR3 bases are TGTGCCAGTAGTTCCCTGAGCAGGGTGATAGCGGATACGCAGTATTTT. Translation gives CASSSLSRVIADTQYF.

This clone turned up a few times. The chain has TRBV30 and TRBJ2-3; D might be TRBD1 (6 bases). This CDR3 has 15 amino acids. The germline V and J ends were trimmed by 3 bases and 3 bases, with 16 bases remaining between them. CDR1 GTSNPN and CDR2 SVGIG come from the germline V gene (reference sequence). The CDR3 here is CAWRDQGSGTDTQYF. Here the CDR3 DNA reads TGTGCCTGGAGGGATCAGGGGTCCGGAACAGATACGCAGTATTTT. The full variable domain, in which reference TRBV30 and TRBJ2-3 provide the parts outside the CDR3, is SQTIHQWPATLVQPVGSPLSLECTVEGTSNPNLYWYRQAAGRGLQLLFYSVGIGQISSEVPQNLSASRPQDRQFILSSKKLLLSDSGFYLCAWRDQGSGTDTQYFGPGTRLTVL.

The gene calls are TRBV5-4 and TRBJ2-6; D is tentatively TRBD1 or TRBD2 (5 bases each). CDR1 SGHNT and CDR2 YYREEE come from the germline V gene (reference sequence). Trimming removed 0 bases from V and 0 bases from J, with 10 bases in between. CDR3 length: 17 residues. The CDR3 region is CASSLVYGTSGANVLTF. The CDR3 DNA reads TGTGCCAGCAGCTTGGTTTACGGGACCTCTGGGGCCAACGTCCTGACTTTC. Full variable domain (missing parts from reference TRBV5-4 and TRBJ2-6): ETGVTQSPTHLIKTRGQQVTLRCSSQSGHNTVSWYQQALGQGPQFIFQYYREEENGRGNFPPRFSGLQFPNYSSELNVNALELDDSALYLCASSLVYGTSGANVLTFGAGSRLTVL.

The chain has TRBV11-1 and TRBJ2-7, with 7 positions matching TRBD1. The V and J ends lost 5 bases and 7 bases, in that order; junction bases with no gene match: 11. Looked up from germline, CDR1 is SGHAT and CDR2 is FQDESV (reference sequence). The CDR3 covers 14 residues. The CDR3 bases are TGTGCCAGCAGCCCGGGACAGCGAACGGGGGAGCAGTACTTC. This translates into CASSPGQRTGEQYF.

This sequence joins TRBV5-1 and TRBJ1-5, with D possibly TRBD1 on 6 matching bases. Germline V gives CDR1 SGHRS, CDR2 YFSETQ. The CDR3 is 14 residues long. Trimming removed 4 bases from V and 2 bases from J, with 10 bases in between. Here the CDR3 DNA reads TGCGCCAGCAGCCAGGACAGCCGCAATCAGCCCCAGCATTTT. It yields the protein CASSQDSRNQPQHF. Based on the CDR3 plus reference TRBV5-1 and TRBJ1-5, the full variable domain is KAGVTQTPRYLIKTRGQQVTLSCSPISGHRSVSWYQQTPGQGLQFLFEYFSETQRNKGNFPGRFSGRQFSNSRSEMNVSTLELGDSALYLCASSQDSRNQPQHFGDGTRLSIL.

In this sample, this clone turned up once. The CDR3: CASSEGLAPLGELFF. The CDR3 bases are TGTGCCAGCAGCGAGGGACTAGCCCCTTTGGGGGAGCTGTTTTTT. This sequence joins TRBV9 and TRBJ2-2; 9 nucleotides line up with TRBD2. With V trimmed by 3 bases and J by 8 bases, 8 bases remained unmatched. The length of the CDR3 is 15 residues. Germline V gene sequence: CDR1 SGDLS, CDR2 YYNGEE.

The CDR3 nucleotides are TGCGCCAGCAGTTCCCTAGCGGGAGGGGCCTACGAGCAGTACTTC. Translation: CASSSLAGGAYEQYF. The chain is built from TRBV5-1 and TRBJ2-7; 12 bases match TRBD2. V lost 5 bases, J lost 2 bases, and 5 bases stayed unmatched. CDR1 SGHRS and CDR2 YFSETQ come from the germline V gene. There are 15 residues in the CDR3.

The gene calls are TRBV30 and TRBJ2-1; 8 nucleotides match TRBD2. CDR1 is GTSNPN and CDR2 is SVGIG in the germline V gene (reference sequence). The CDR3 is made up of 19 amino acids. V shed 0 bases, J shed 0 bases, and the junction held 13 bases outside the gene matches. The CDR3 loop is CAWSVPRGGLRSSYNEQFF. In nucleotides, the CDR3 is TGTGCCTGGAGTGTACCCCGGGGGGGACTTAGGAGCTCCTACAATGAGCAGTTCTTC. Supplemented by reference TRBV30 and TRBJ2-1, the full variable domain reads SQTIHQWPATLVQPVGSPLSLECTVEGTSNPNLYWYRQAAGRGLQLLFYSVGIGQISSEVPQNLSASRPQDRQFILSSKKLLLSDSGFYLCAWSVPRGGLRSSYNEQFFGPGTRLTVL.

This rearrangement joins TRBV4-3 to TRBJ2-1; D remains ambiguous. CDR1 is LGHNA, CDR2 YSLEER, per germline. This CDR3 has 15 residues. V gave up 0 bases and J gave up 5 bases, with 11 bases separating them. The CDR3 DNA reads as TGCGCCAGCAGCCAAGACTCCTCAGGTCACAATGAGCAGTTCTTC. Protein sequence: CASSQDSSGHNEQFF.

The chain joins TRBV6-6 to TRBJ1-1, with D hard to call. The CDR3 contains 14 residues. The germline CDR1 and CDR2 sequences are MNHNY and SVGAGI (reference sequence). V was cut by 2 bases and J by 0 bases, with 7 bases left in between. The CDR3, as DNA: TGTGCCAGCAGTTACACCGACGTGAACACTGAAGCTTTCTTT. Amino acid sequence: CASSYTDVNTEAFF.

The V gene is TRBV27, the J gene TRBJ2-7; 7 nucleotides line up with TRBD1. V was pared by 5 bases and J by 1 base, with 8 bases of the junction left unmatched. Per germline, CDR1 MNHEY and CDR2 SMNVEV (reference sequence). The CDR3 spans 15 residues. CDR3 nucleotides: TGTGCCAGCAGTCCAAAAGGGGGCTCTTCCTACGAGCAGTACTTC. Amino acid sequence: CASSPKGGSSYEQYF.

The chain carries TRBV19 and TRBJ2-1, with 11 nucleotides matching TRBD2. CDR1 is LNHDA and CDR2 is SQIVND in the germline V gene (reference sequence). V was clipped by 6 bases and J by 0 bases; unmatched bases: 7. CDR3 length equals 17 residues. For the CDR3, the DNA is TGTGCCAGTAGCCCCCCTAGCGGGAGGCTCTCCTACAATGAGCAGTTCTTC. This codes for CASSPPSGRLSYNEQFF.

The J gene is TRBJ1-1, the V gene TRBV9; the D is unclear. Trimming pared 2 bases from V and 4 bases from J, leaving 9 bases between. The V gene's germline CDR1 is SGDLS and CDR2 YYNGEE. This CDR3 has 13 residues. CDR3 bases: TGTGCCAGCAGCGTTGGACGGGGCACTGAAGCTTTCTTT. This gives the protein CASSVGRGTEAFF.

This rearrangement joins TRBV19 to TRBJ2-2; D perhaps matches TRBD1 (6 bases). Germline CDR1 reads LNHDA; CDR2 reads SQIVND (reference sequence). Trimming took 7 bases from V and 6 from J, leaving 15 bases between them. This CDR3 spans 14 amino acids. CDR3 residues: CASMGTQGAGELFF. DNA of the CDR3: TGTGCCAGTATGGGGACACAGGGCGCCGGGGAGCTGTTTTTT.

This chain uses TRBV4-3 with TRBJ2-3, with 13 nucleotides matching TRBD2. In germline, CDR1 is LGHNA, CDR2 YSLEER. The CDR3 is made up of 18 amino acids. After removal of 3 bases from V and 10 bases from J, the junction contained 16 bases not matched to a gene. CDR3 in amino acids: CASSHIGGTSGGVGAQYF. The DNA of the CDR3 is TGCGCCAGCAGCCATATAGGGGGTACTAGCGGGGGGGTAGGGGCGCAGTATTTT.

This rearrangement joins TRBV19 to TRBJ1-1; D gene unclear. Germline V gene data show CDR1 as LNHDA and CDR2 as SQIVND (reference sequence). CDR3 length: 13 amino acids. V shed 6 bases and J shed 0 bases, with 8 bases lying between them. CDR3 coding DNA: TGTGCCAGTAGATTATACATGAACACTGAAGCTTTCTTT. It specifies CASRLYMNTEAFF.